One and the same sample provided the 27 T cell receptor beta chains below, sequenced in a study of T cell clones after liver transplantation. Profiled with immunoSEQ multiplex PCR; TCRdb holds only in-frame clones, not every one. The repertoire includes roughly 57,000 clones, over 70% of them detected once, and 15% sits in the top ten. Material: CD4+ T cells from blood, obtained before liver transplant. These receptors originate from a human donor who received a liver transplant.

V usage is TRBV19 and J usage is TRBJ2-5; D not resolved. Per the germline V gene, CDR1 is LNHDA and CDR2 is SQIVND (reference sequence). This CDR3 has 13 amino acids. The V and J ends lost 5 bases and 5 bases respectively, with 12 bases between them. Here the CDR3 DNA reads TGTGCCAGTAGTGTCAGGTCCGTGGAGACCCAGTACTTC. Its translation: CASSVRSVETQYF.

V and J are TRBV11-2 and TRBJ2-6; D gene uncertain. V was pared by 6 bases and J by 1 base, with 7 bases between. Germline V gene data show CDR1 as SGHAT and CDR2 as FQNNGV. The CDR3 has 14 residues. CDR3 sequence (DNA): TGTGCCAGCAGTTCGAGATCTGGGGCCAACGTCCTGACTTTC. It yields the protein CASSSRSGANVLTF.

Here the CDR3 reads CASSRGFNEQFF. The CDR3 nucleotides are TGTGCCAGCAGCAGGGGCTTCAATGAGCAGTTCTTC. The rearrangement links TRBV9 to TRBJ2-1, with TRBD1 as a possible D gene (5 bases). Germline CDR1 SGDLS, CDR2 YYNGEE. Trimming removed 4 bases from V and 6 bases from J, with 8 bases in between. The CDR3 is made up of 12 amino acids.

V and J are TRBV9 and TRBJ2-3; TRBD2 is a possible D gene (5 bases). Germline loops: CDR1 SGDLS, CDR2 YYNGEE. V was shortened by 0 bases and J by 1 base, with 9 bases between the two germline ends. The CDR3 extends over 15 amino acids. CDR3 bases: TGTGCCAGCAGCGTAGTGGGTAGCGGCACAGATACGCAGTATTTT. The encoded protein is CASSVVGSGTDTQYF.

The V call is TRBV30, the J call TRBJ2-1, with no clear D. The germline V gene has CDR1 GTSNPN and CDR2 SVGIG (reference sequence). CDR3 length: 11 amino acids. The germline V and J ends were trimmed by 3 bases and 4 bases, with 4 bases remaining between them. CDR3 sequence reads: CAWRQYNEQFF. In DNA form, the CDR3 reads TGTGCCTGGAGACAATACAATGAGCAGTTCTTC.

The chain joins TRBV11-1 to TRBJ2-3; 9 bases line up with TRBD1. Looked up from germline, CDR1 is SGHAT and CDR2 is FQDESV (reference sequence). The V segment lost 4 bases and the J segment 5 bases; nucleotides outside the gene matches: 7. CDR3 length equals 15 residues. The CDR3 sequence is CASSSQQGAGDTQYF. CDR3 in DNA: TGTGCCAGCAGCTCCCAACAGGGGGCAGGAGATACGCAGTATTTT.

The chain links TRBV5-6 to TRBJ1-1; tentatively, D is TRBD1 (5 bases). From germline, CDR1 is SGHDT and CDR2 YYEEEE. The CDR3 spans 14 residues. Trimming removed 1 base at V and 3 bases at J, with 10 bases between. For the CDR3, the DNA is TGTGCCAGCAGCTTGTGGGCAGGGTACACTGAAGCTTTCTTT. Translated, it gives CASSLWAGYTEAFF.

This chain joins TRBV27 and TRBJ2-7, with 7 nucleotides matching TRBD1. Germline CDR1 reads MNHEY; CDR2 reads SMNVEV (reference sequence). Losses at the gene ends were 3 bases for V and 2 bases for J; bases not matched to a gene: 4. The CDR3 totals 14 residues. The CDR3 DNA follows: TGTGCCAGCAGTTTCTGGGACAGAGCCTACGAGCAGTACTTC. Protein sequence: CASSFWDRAYEQYF.

The V and J genes are TRBV19 and TRBJ1-1; 10 nucleotides line up with TRBD1. Unmatched junction bases numbered 6, after V lost 5 bases and J lost 9 bases. The CDR3 contains 13 residues. CDR1 and CDR2 (germline): LNHDA, SQIVND (reference sequence). CDR3 sequence (DNA): TGTGCCAGTAGTCCACGGGACAGGGGTAAAGCTTTCTTT. Protein: CASSPRDRGKAFF.

CDR3 residues: CASSEATGGWSTEAFF. CDR3 sequence (DNA): TGTGCCAGCAGTGAAGCCACAGGGGGCTGGTCTACTGAAGCTTTCTTT. The chain carries TRBV2 and TRBJ1-1; 9 nucleotides line up with TRBD1. From germline, CDR1 is SNHLY and CDR2 FYNNEI. Germline trimming cut 0 bases from V and 5 bases from J; bases unmatched to any gene: 7. This CDR3 is built from 16 residues.

V usage is TRBV30 and J usage is TRBJ2-7, with TRBD1 identical over 7 bases. With 7 bases clipped from V and 3 bases from J, the junction kept 6 bases outside the gene matches. CDR3 length equals 12 residues. Germline CDR1 is GTSNPN and CDR2 is SVGIG (reference sequence). CDR3 coding DNA: TGTGCCTTACAGGGGCGGTACTACGAGCAGTACTTC. This translates into CALQGRYYEQYF.

V gene TRBV13 combines with J gene TRBJ1-1; 7 bases map to TRBD1. The CDR3 consists of 16 residues. V dropped 4 bases and J dropped 5; count of bases not matched to a gene: 13. Germline CDR1 and CDR2: PRHDT and FYEKMQ (reference sequence). This CDR3 is CASSSKNYRGYTEAFF. CDR3 sequence (DNA): TGTGCCAGCAGCTCCAAGAATTACAGGGGATATACTGAAGCTTTCTTT. Looking up the rest from reference TRBV13 and TRBJ1-1 gives the full variable domain: AAGVIQSPRHLIKEKRETATLKCYPIPRHDTVYWYQQGPGQDPQFLISFYEKMQSDKGSIPDRFSAQQFSDYHSELNMSSLELGDSALYFCASSSKNYRGYTEAFFGQGTRLTVV.

The chain combines TRBV27 with TRBJ2-1; D perhaps matches TRBD1 (5 bases). From germline, CDR1 is MNHEY and CDR2 SMNVEV (reference sequence). The CDR3 runs 12 residues. V was trimmed by 8 bases and J by 6 bases, leaving 11 bases between them. CDR3 bases: TGTGCCAGCGCTCGACAGCGCAATGAGCAGTTCTTC. Encoded protein: CASARQRNEQFF.

This clone has more than one count but fewer than ten. The rearrangement uses TRBV11-1 and TRBJ1-2; the D gene is possibly TRBD1 (6 bases). The V end was cut by 4 bases, the J end by 6 bases, with 15 bases between. Germline V CDR1 and CDR2: SGHAT, FQDESV (reference sequence). The CDR3 sequence is 14 residues long. The CDR3 DNA reads TGTGCCAGCAGCTGGAGCGGACAGATTGATGGCTACACCTTC. It encodes CASSWSGQIDGYTF.

CDR3 residues: CASSLILPTAEQYF. CDR3 bases: TGTGCCAGCAGCTTAATCCTTCCGACTGCGGAGCAGTACTTC. The chain has TRBV7-2 and TRBJ2-7; D is undetermined. V lost 2 bases and J lost 7, with 15 bases in between. Germline assignment: CDR1 SGHTA and CDR2 FQGNSA. The CDR3 length is 14 residues.

This chain connects TRBV25-1 to TRBJ2-7; no definite D call. V gave up 6 bases and J gave up 4 bases, with 7 bases separating them. In germline, CDR1 is MGHDK, CDR2 SYGVNS. The CDR3 length is 11 residues. The chain's CDR3 is CASSLRYEQYF. CDR3 in DNA: TGTGCCAGCAGCCTCCGTTACGAGCAGTACTTC.

The chain employs TRBV19 and TRBJ1-4; the D is unclear. The CDR3 runs 15 residues. Per germline, CDR1 LNHDA and CDR2 SQIVND (reference sequence). Deletions cut 5 bases from V and 0 bases from J, with 10 bases between. The CDR3 is CASSGTAATNEKLFF. CDR3 DNA sequence: TGTGCCAGTAGTGGAACAGCCGCAACTAATGAAAAACTGTTTTTT.

The chain uses TRBV30 and TRBJ2-2, with TRBD2 as a possible D gene (5 bases). Trimming stripped 8 bases from V and 7 bases from J, with 17 bases between. This CDR3 is built from 13 residues. CDR1 is GTSNPN, CDR2 SVGIG, per germline (reference sequence). The chain's CDR3 is CALGGQRGGELFF. The CDR3 region has the DNA TGTGCCCTAGGAGGCCAGCGAGGCGGGGAGCTGTTTTTT.

The gene calls are TRBV6-5 and TRBJ1-2; no clear D. Germline values: CDR1 MNHEY, CDR2 SVGAGI. Trimming removed 4 bases from V and 8 bases from J, with 14 bases in between. The CDR3 runs 13 residues. The CDR3 protein is CASSSGATGGYTF. CDR3 nucleotides: TGTGCCAGCAGTTCAGGTGCCACGGGGGGCTACACCTTC.

This chain joins TRBV6-4 and TRBJ2-2; D gene unclear. Germline assignment: CDR1 MRHNA and CDR2 SNTAGT. The V end lost 3 bases, the J end lost 4 bases, and 12 bases lay between the germline ends. The CDR3 runs to 15 residues. CDR3 amino acids: CASSESRFGTGELFF. CDR3 coding DNA: TGTGCCAGCAGTGAGTCGCGATTCGGCACCGGGGAGCTGTTTTTT.

This clone came up once. J is TRBJ2-7 and V is TRBV5-1; the match to TRBD2 covers 9 bases. The CDR3 is 18 amino acids. V lost 4 bases to trimming and J lost 1 base; unmatched junction nucleotides: 15. Germline V gene lookup returns CDR1 SGHRS and CDR2 YFSETQ. CDR3 nucleotides: TGCGCCAGCAGCCCGGCTTCTCGGGCTAGCGGGGTATCCTACGAGCAGTACTTC. Its translation: CASSPASRASGVSYEQYF.

The gene calls are TRBV28 and TRBJ1-1; D remains ambiguous. V gave up 2 bases and J gave up 5 bases, with 12 bases separating them. The CDR3 loop spans 14 amino acids. Germline CDR1 is MDHEN and CDR2 is SYDVKM. CDR3 loop: CASSLGQLRTEAFF. DNA for the CDR3: TGTGCCAGCAGTTTAGGCCAGCTGAGGACTGAAGCTTTCTTT.

This clone was seen a single time. The gene calls are TRBV19 and TRBJ1-3; possibly TRBD1 for D (6 bases). V was cut by 3 bases and J by 0 bases, with 18 bases left in between. Germline assignment: CDR1 LNHDA and CDR2 SQIVND (reference sequence). The CDR3 totals 18 residues. Here the CDR3 DNA reads TGTGCCAGTAGTATCTCTGGGCCAGGGGCCGACTCTGGAAACACCATATATTTT. Residues: CASSISGPGADSGNTIYF.

The rearrangement joins TRBV6-1 to TRBJ2-7; 9 nucleotides align to TRBD1. CDR1 and CDR2 (germline): MNHNS, SASEGT. The trim removed 2 bases at V and 3 bases at J, leaving 5 bases unmatched. The length of the CDR3 is 15 residues. CDR3: CASSETGQGYYEQYF. The DNA of the CDR3 is TGTGCCAGCAGTGAAACGGGACAGGGTTACTACGAGCAGTACTTC.

J is TRBJ1-1 and V is TRBV11-2; 11 bases agree with TRBD1. From germline, CDR1 is SGHAT and CDR2 FQNNGV. This CDR3 spans 14 amino acids. The V segment lost 6 bases and the J segment 6 bases; nucleotides outside the gene matches: 6. CDR3 protein: CASRGQGAAAEAFF. For the CDR3, the DNA is TGTGCCAGCAGAGGACAGGGGGCGGCCGCTGAAGCTTTCTTT.

The chain carries TRBV5-8 and TRBJ2-5; 7 bases map to TRBD1. The CDR3 spans 16 residues. Per the germline V gene, CDR1 is SGHTS and CDR2 is YDEGEE. V trimming: 1 base; J trimming: 5 bases; junction bases outside the gene matches: 11. The CDR3 coding sequence is TGTGCCAGCAGCTTGTCGCCGGGACAGATAATGGAGACCCAGTACTTC. Translated: CASSLSPGQIMETQYF.

The CDR3 DNA follows: TGTGCCAGTAGTCCCTATGACGCGAGCGGCGAGCAGTTCTTC. Its protein product is CASSPYDASGEQFF. V and J are TRBV19 and TRBJ2-1, with a tentative D call TRBD2 (5 bases). CDR3 length equals 14 residues. V was trimmed by 5 bases and J by 10 bases, leaving 18 bases between them. CDR1 LNHDA and CDR2 SQIVND come from the germline V gene (reference sequence). Using reference TRBV19 and TRBJ2-1 for the parts outside the CDR3, the full variable domain is DGGITQSPKYLFRKEGQNVTLSCEQNLNHDAMYWYRQDPGQGLRLIYYSQIVNDFQKGDIAEGYSVSREKKESFPLTVTSAQKNPTAFYLCASSPYDASGEQFFGPGTRLTVL.